The 29 T cell receptor beta chains below were found in one sample sequenced in a study of shared clonotypes between healthy human individuals. Libraries were prepared by immunoSEQ multiplex PCR; TCRdb keeps only in-frame clonotypes and omits some of them. In the table there are roughly 2,500,000 clones, 93% of which are singletons. Sequencing input: naive CD4+ T cells from PBMCs. Subset noted: CD45RA+ positively selected. The receptors shown here come from a man aged 18 to 30 in good health. Some clones in this sample may be carry-over from other donors' samples.

This rearrangement joins TRBV5-1 to TRBJ2-1, with D unresolved. CDR1 SGHRS and CDR2 YFSETQ come from the germline V gene. The CDR3 has 14 residues. V was shortened by 4 bases and J by 8 bases, with 16 bases between the two germline ends. In nucleotides, the CDR3 is TGCGCCAGCAGCGCTCAGCCTAGTCCCGATGAGCAGTTCTTC. Translated, it gives CASSAQPSPDEQFF.

J is TRBJ2-5 and V is TRBV7-3, with a tentative D call TRBD1 (6 bases). The germline CDR1 and CDR2 sequences are SGHTA and FQGTGA. The V end was cut by 4 bases, the J end by 3 bases, with 9 bases between. The CDR3 is 13 amino acids. CDR3 DNA: TGTGCCAGCAGCTGGGCAGGGGAAGAGACCCAGTACTTC. It yields the protein CASSWAGEETQYF. The whole variable domain, remainder taken from reference TRBV7-3 and TRBJ2-5, is GAGVSQTPSNKVTEKGKYVELRCDPISGHTALYWYRQSLGQGPEFLIYFQGTGAADDSGLPNDRFFAVRPEGSVSTLKIQRTERGDSAVYLCASSWAGEETQYFGPGTRLLVL.

The rearrangement joins TRBV28 to TRBJ2-2, with TRBD2 identical over 10 bases. The CDR3 spans 17 residues. Germline lookup yields CDR1 MDHEN and CDR2 SYDVKM. The V gene end was trimmed by 6 bases and the J gene end by 6 bases; junction bases not matched to a gene: 13. This CDR3 reads CASSWGRLAGVAGELFF. For the CDR3, the DNA is TGTGCCAGCAGCTGGGGCCGGCTAGCGGGAGTGGCCGGGGAGCTGTTTTTT.

Here the CDR3 reads CAISDYMRQDQETQYF. CDR3 DNA sequence: TGTGCCATCAGCGACTACATGAGACAGGATCAAGAGACCCAGTACTTC. The V and J genes are TRBV10-3 and TRBJ2-5, with D possibly TRBD1 on 6 matching bases. CDR3 size: 16 residues. Trimming removed 6 bases from V and 2 bases from J, with 19 bases in between. Germline V gene sequence: CDR1 ENHRY, CDR2 SYGVKD.

The chain recombines TRBV23-1 with TRBJ1-1, with 8 bases matching TRBD1. TRBV23-1 is known as an ORF, though its function is uncertain. CDR3 length: 15 residues. V trimming: 4 bases; J trimming: 2 bases; junction bases outside the gene matches: 6. DNA for the CDR3: TGCGCCAGCAGTCTCGGGACAGGTCACAACACTGAAGCTTTCTTT. Translating it yields CASSLGTGHNTEAFF.

The chain employs TRBV11-3 and TRBJ2-3; 7 nucleotides agree with TRBD1. The junction had 6 bases not matched to a gene; V was cut back by 5 bases and J by 7 bases. This CDR3 has 13 amino acids. Germline CDR1 reads SGHNT; CDR2 reads YENEEA. The CDR3 here is CASSIDRENTQYF. CDR3 in DNA: TGTGCCAGCAGCATCGACAGGGAAAATACGCAGTATTTT.

The J gene is TRBJ2-1, the V gene TRBV6-6, with D possibly being TRBD1 (6 bases). The CDR3 runs to 14 residues. V was trimmed by 2 bases and J by 10 bases, leaving 15 bases between them. Looked up from germline, CDR1 is MNHNY and CDR2 is SVGAGI (reference sequence). The CDR3, as DNA: TGTGCCAGCAGTTACGGATCAGGGGTTTTGGAGCAGTTCTTC. Protein product: CASSYGSGVLEQFF.

As DNA, the CDR3 is TGTGCCAGCAGCGGGCGATCCGGGTTAGAGACCCAGTACTTC. Amino acids: CASSGRSGLETQYF. The V gene is TRBV7-2, the J gene TRBJ2-5; no clear D gene. V lost 5 bases and J lost 4, with 14 bases in between. Germline CDR1 and CDR2: SGHTA and FQGNSA. The CDR3 runs to 14 residues.

The chain joins TRBV19 to TRBJ1-5; possibly TRBD1 for D (6 bases). This CDR3 is built from 17 residues. The germline V gene encodes CDR1 LNHDA and CDR2 SQIVND (reference sequence). V shed 7 bases and J shed 0 bases, with 19 bases lying between them. CDR3 loop: CASTAIRDIPSNQPQHF. The DNA of the CDR3 is TGTGCCAGTACTGCCATCCGGGACATACCTAGCAATCAGCCCCAGCATTTT.

The chain combines TRBV9 with TRBJ2-2, with 9 nucleotides matching TRBD1. V trimming: 1 base; J trimming: 4 bases; junction bases outside the gene matches: 5. Germline CDR1 and CDR2: SGDLS and YYNGEE. The CDR3 has 16 residues. CDR3 protein: CASSVSGTGFTGELFF. The CDR3 nucleotides are TGTGCCAGCAGCGTATCGGGGACAGGGTTCACCGGGGAGCTGTTTTTT.

This chain joins TRBV9 and TRBJ2-1, with a tentative D call TRBD2 (5 bases). This CDR3 comprises 16 residues. Trimming cost V 0 bases and J 4 bases, with 14 bases left between them. Germline CDR1 and CDR2: SGDLS and YYNGEE. The CDR3 region is CASSVAGSGVYNEQFF. The CDR3 DNA reads TGTGCCAGCAGCGTAGCTGGCAGCGGAGTGTACAATGAGCAGTTCTTC.

V and J are TRBV5-5 and TRBJ2-3; 7 bases agree with TRBD1. Germline CDR1 reads SGHKS; CDR2 reads YYEKEE (reference sequence). The CDR3 sequence is 16 residues long. The trim removed 2 bases at V and 5 bases at J, leaving 11 bases unmatched. The CDR3: CASSFDRQGVKDTQYF. Here the CDR3 DNA reads TGTGCCAGCAGCTTCGACCGACAGGGAGTGAAAGATACGCAGTATTTT.

CDR3 sequence: CASSPAKAAGSDTQYF. CDR3 sequence (DNA): TGTGCCAGCAGCCCAGCCAAGGCAGCGGGAAGTGATACGCAGTATTTT. The rearrangement links TRBV7-9 to TRBJ2-3; 7 bases are shared with TRBD2. This CDR3 contains 16 residues. Per the germline V gene, CDR1 is SEHNR and CDR2 is FQNEAQ (reference sequence). Losses at the gene ends were 5 bases for V and 6 bases for J; bases not matched to a gene: 14.

The rearrangement joins TRBV21-1 to TRBJ2-7. TRBV21-1 is listed as a pseudogene. The CDR3 is made up of 14 amino acids. CDR3: CASTLHPPTHEQYF. CDR3 in DNA: TGTGCCAGCACCCTCCATCCACCGACCCACGAGCAGTACTTC.

This chain links TRBV14 with TRBJ2-7; D is undetermined. Germline assignment: CDR1 SGHDN and CDR2 FVKESK. Trimming removed 1 base at V and 0 bases at J, with 10 bases between. CDR3 length equals 15 residues. The CDR3 coding sequence is TGTGCCAGCAGCCAAGGACAAACCTTCTCCTACGAGCAGTACTTC. This sequence encodes CASSQGQTFSYEQYF.

The rearrangement joins TRBV7-2 to TRBJ2-7, with D perhaps matching TRBD1 (5 bases). The CDR3 loop spans 13 amino acids. The germline V gene encodes CDR1 SGHTA and CDR2 FQGNSA. The ends were cut back, 5 bases at V and 9 bases at J, with 17 bases in the middle. Here the CDR3 DNA reads TGTGCCAGCAGCCTTACAGGTTTTACTGGGCAGTACTTC. The encoded protein is CASSLTGFTGQYF.

This chain uses TRBV23-1 with TRBJ2-7; tentative D call: TRBD2 (6 bases). TRBV23-1 is an open reading frame, and its role is uncertain. The CDR3 loop spans 18 amino acids. The germline V and J ends were trimmed by 6 bases and 9 bases, with 33 bases remaining between them. The DNA for the CDR3 is TGCGCCAGCAGCGAACTCGAAGGGCGTGGCTGGGGGGTCTCGGGGCAGTACTTC. This codes for CASSELEGRGWGVSGQYF.

The rearrangement joins TRBV7-3 to TRBJ2-1; D unclear. The CDR3 runs to 16 residues. Germline V lookup: CDR1 SGHTA, CDR2 FQGTGA. V shed 1 base and J shed 8 bases, with 18 bases lying between them. CDR3 nucleotides: TGTGCCAGCAGCTTAAGCCCGACACCGCGTGGGGATGAGCAGTTCTTC. Its translation is CASSLSPTPRGDEQFF.

The CDR3 is CASSARDRAGEKLFF. CDR3 nucleotides: TGTGCCAGCAGCGCCCGGGACAGGGCGGGTGAAAAACTGTTTTTT. The chain couples TRBV9 to TRBJ1-4; 9 bases are a match to TRBD1. V dropped 3 bases and J dropped 7; count of bases not matched to a gene: 7. The CDR3 loop spans 15 amino acids. CDR1 and CDR2 from the germline V gene are SGDLS and YYNGEE. The complete variable domain, with remaining parts taken from reference TRBV9 and TRBJ1-4, reads DSGVTQTPKHLITATGQRVTLRCSPRSGDLSVYWYQQSLDQGLQFLIQYYNGEERAKGNILERFSAQQFPDLHSELNLSSLELGDSALYFCASSARDRAGEKLFFGSGTQLSVL.

The chain joins TRBV5-6 to TRBJ2-1; D is possibly TRBD1 (5 bases). Germline lookup yields CDR1 SGHDT and CDR2 YYEEEE. The CDR3 is 13 residues long. V lost 2 bases and J lost 5, with 8 bases in between. The CDR3 DNA sequence: TGTGCCAGCAGCTTTAGGACAAACAATGAGCAGTTCTTC. Amino acid sequence: CASSFRTNNEQFF. Filled out from reference TRBV5-6 and TRBJ2-1, the complete variable domain reads DAGVTQSPTHLIKTRGQQVTLRCSPKSGHDTVSWYQQALGQGPQFIFQYYEEEERQRGNFPDRFSGHQFPNYSSELNVNALLLGDSALYLCASSFRTNNEQFFGPGTRLTVL.

The chain has TRBV4-1 and TRBJ2-3; 13 nucleotides line up with TRBD2. The V gene end was trimmed by 4 bases and the J gene end by 11 bases; junction bases not matched to a gene: 9. Looked up from germline, CDR1 is MGHRA and CDR2 is YSYEKL. This CDR3 has 15 residues. Written as DNA, the CDR3 is TGCGCCAGCAGCCCTCTAGGACTAGCGGGAGAAGGGCAGTATTTT. As protein: CASSPLGLAGEGQYF.

V is TRBV28 and J is TRBJ2-5; D is ambiguous. This CDR3 has 11 residues. CDR1 and CDR2 from the germline V gene are MDHEN and SYDVKM. V lost 6 bases and J lost 5, with 7 bases in between. The CDR3 region has the DNA TGTGCCAGCAGGTCGTGGGAGACCCAGTACTTC. It codes for CASRSWETQYF.

The rearrangement uses TRBV29-1 and TRBJ2-7; 7 bases agree with TRBD1. Trimming removed 4 bases from V and 0 bases from J; junction bases left unmatched: 12. In germline, CDR1 is SQVTM, CDR2 ANQGSEA. CDR3 length equals 16 residues. The CDR3 DNA sequence: TGCAGCGTTGGCAAGGATCACGACAGGGACTCCTACGAGCAGTACTTC. As protein: CSVGKDHDRDSYEQYF.

The chain has TRBV19 and TRBJ1-5; D unresolved. Germline values: CDR1 LNHDA, CDR2 SQIVND (reference sequence). CDR3 size: 12 residues. With 6 bases removed from V and 5 bases from J, the gap between germline ends came to 8 bases. CDR3: CASSRWDQPQHF. The CDR3 coding sequence is TGTGCCAGTAGCCGGTGGGATCAGCCCCAGCATTTT.

The V and J genes are TRBV2 and TRBJ2-2, with TRBD2 matching over 8 bases. The CDR3 has 16 amino acids. The V gene's germline CDR1 is SNHLY and CDR2 FYNNEI. The trim removed 4 bases at V and 1 base at J, leaving 5 bases unmatched. CDR3 in DNA: TGTGCCAGCAGTGTTAGCGGGGTGAAGAACACCGGGGAGCTGTTTTTT. It codes for CASSVSGVKNTGELFF.

The chain uses TRBV15 and TRBJ1-1; D unresolved. The germline V gene has CDR1 LNHNV and CDR2 YYDKDF (reference sequence). CDR3 size: 14 residues. V lost 6 bases and J lost 4, with 15 bases in between. CDR3 residues: CATSLPQWGTEAFF. CDR3 in DNA: TGTGCCACCAGTCTCCCTCAGTGGGGCACTGAAGCTTTCTTT. Together with reference TRBV15 and TRBJ1-1, the CDR3 gives the full variable domain: DAMVIQNPRYQVTQFGKPVTLSCSQTLNHNVMYWYQQKSSQAPKLLFHYYDKDFNNEADTPDNFQSRRPNTSFCFLDIRSPGLGDTAMYLCATSLPQWGTEAFFGQGTRLTVV.

The V and J genes are TRBV18 and TRBJ1-1; possible D gene TRBD1, 5 bases. The CDR3 sequence is 15 residues long. Looked up from germline, CDR1 is KGHSH and CDR2 is LQKENI. V lost 2 bases and J lost 1, with 11 bases in between. CDR3 residues: CASSPLDSENTEAFF. CDR3 bases: TGTGCCAGCTCACCATTAGACAGCGAGAACACTGAAGCTTTCTTT.

On this clone: The same CDR3 is also encoded by other DNA sequences in this sample. The rearrangement joins TRBV28 to TRBJ2-7; D is unresolved. Trimming removed 2 bases at V and 5 bases at J, with 4 bases between. The CDR3 contains 11 residues. CDR1 MDHEN and CDR2 SYDVKM come from the germline V gene. In nucleotides, the CDR3 is TGTGCCAGCAGTTTAATCGACGAGCAGTACTTC. Protein product: CASSLIDEQYF. Filled out from reference TRBV28 and TRBJ2-7, the complete variable domain reads DVKVTQSSRYLVKRTGEKVFLECVQDMDHENMFWYRQDPGLGLRLIYFSYDVKMKEKGDIPEGYSVSREKKERFSLILESASTNQTSMYLCASSLIDEQYFGPGTRLTVT.

The J gene is TRBJ1-2, the V gene TRBV25-1, with D possibly being TRBD1 (5 bases). CDR1 and CDR2 (germline): MGHDK, SYGVNS. Trimming took 6 bases from V and 1 from J, leaving 12 bases between them. There are 14 residues in the CDR3. The CDR3 sequence: CASSRGTGNYGYTF. The CDR3 region has the DNA TGTGCCAGCAGCCGCGGGACGGGTAACTATGGCTACACCTTC.